These T cell receptor beta chains were read from a single sample in a study of CD8+CD57+ T cells in acquired aplastic anemia. One entry per CDR3 protein, called by TCRdb with MiXCR from the reads. The table records about 180,000 distinct CDR3 sequences, more than 45% of them present only once. Sequenced: sorted CD4+, CD8+, or CD8+CD57+ T cells (not recorded which) from PBMCs. These receptors originate from a human donor with aplastic anemia. Each CDR3 is given without its conserved first and last residue. Size is omitted from some rows. Given values are once, few, many or a class for expanded clones.

V: TRBV5-4; size: .; CDR3: TSSLGGLGRGEQF
V: TRBV10-2; size: .; CDR3: ASSGLSGETNGQF
V: TRBV20-1; size: .; CDR3: SARWGQGPDTQY
V: TRBV7-2; size: many; CDR3: ASSLVPGTLSGKGF
V: TRBV25-1; size: many; CDR3: ASSEGGTLGANYGYT
V: TRBV7-2; size: many; CDR3: ASSLTDSGNSPLH
V: TRBV6-5; size: few; CDR3: ASSCFGDRYYEQY
V: TRBV5-6; size: many; CDR3: ASSPITKGTPLH
V: TRBV6-1; size: many; CDR3: ASSEGGTVEKLF
V: TRBV11-1; size: .; CDR3: ASSLGASRANTEAF
V: TRBV11-1; size: many; CDR3: ASSYPDSLLFVGNTIY
V: TRBV9; size: many; CDR3: ASSGEGLNEKLF
V: TRBV2; size: .; CDR3: ASSAGLAGVGVGTDTQY
V: TRBV19; size: many; CDR3: ASTPGVRQGAFGTQY
V: TRBV12-3/TRBV12-4; size: many; CDR3: ASSLGQGLQPQH
V: TRBV10-3; size: .; CDR3: ASSAMGRETNSPLH
V: TRBV5-6; size: few; CDR3: ASSYPGQGTPQY
V: TRBV7-3; size: many; CDR3: ASSRSTEETQY
V: TRBV2; size: many; CDR3: ASSANGENQPQH
V: TRBV5-5; size: many; CDR3: ASSLLGQDHTHEQF
V: TRBV4-2; size: many; CDR3: ASSQPLGDTGELF
V: TRBV6-2/TRBV6-3; size: .; CDR3: ASSYWQDTDTQY
V: TRBV7-9; size: .; CDR3: ASKKGEDTQY
V: TRBV25-1; size: many; CDR3: ASTGAGATEAF
V: TRBV15; size: few; CDR3: ATSRAKDRGYEQY
V: TRBV9; size: few; CDR3: ASSVVSAGGNAEAF
V: TRBV7-8; size: many; CDR3: ASSLLGGRLYLNTEAF
V: TRBV12-3/TRBV12-4; size: many; CDR3: ASSAWTGYGYT
V: TRBV24-1; size: few; CDR3: ATSDADRDNQPQH
V: TRBV19; size: many; CDR3: ASSSSGTGNYGYT
V: TRBV12-3/TRBV12-4; size: .; CDR3: ASSDSGEVNEQF
V: TRBV15; size: .; CDR3: ATSREHRNTGAF
V: TRBV20-1; size: many; CDR3: SRDRGLRNTEAF
V: TRBV29-1; size: many; CDR3: SVLRQQGSNEKLF
V: TRBV20-1; size: many; CDR3: SASPPGGGTQY
V: TRBV6-4; size: .; CDR3: ASSDSAESEQY